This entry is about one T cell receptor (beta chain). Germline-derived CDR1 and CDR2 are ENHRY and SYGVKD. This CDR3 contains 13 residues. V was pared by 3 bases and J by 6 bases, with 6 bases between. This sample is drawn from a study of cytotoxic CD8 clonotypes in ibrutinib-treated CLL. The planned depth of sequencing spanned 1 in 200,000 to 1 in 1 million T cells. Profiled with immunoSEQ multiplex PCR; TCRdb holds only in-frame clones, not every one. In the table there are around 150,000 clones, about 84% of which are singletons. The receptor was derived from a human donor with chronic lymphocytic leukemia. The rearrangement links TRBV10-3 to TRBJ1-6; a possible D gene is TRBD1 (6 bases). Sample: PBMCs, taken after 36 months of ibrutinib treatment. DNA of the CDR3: TGTGCCATCAGTGAACAGGGTAATTCACCCCTCCACTTT. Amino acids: CAISEQGNSPLHF.